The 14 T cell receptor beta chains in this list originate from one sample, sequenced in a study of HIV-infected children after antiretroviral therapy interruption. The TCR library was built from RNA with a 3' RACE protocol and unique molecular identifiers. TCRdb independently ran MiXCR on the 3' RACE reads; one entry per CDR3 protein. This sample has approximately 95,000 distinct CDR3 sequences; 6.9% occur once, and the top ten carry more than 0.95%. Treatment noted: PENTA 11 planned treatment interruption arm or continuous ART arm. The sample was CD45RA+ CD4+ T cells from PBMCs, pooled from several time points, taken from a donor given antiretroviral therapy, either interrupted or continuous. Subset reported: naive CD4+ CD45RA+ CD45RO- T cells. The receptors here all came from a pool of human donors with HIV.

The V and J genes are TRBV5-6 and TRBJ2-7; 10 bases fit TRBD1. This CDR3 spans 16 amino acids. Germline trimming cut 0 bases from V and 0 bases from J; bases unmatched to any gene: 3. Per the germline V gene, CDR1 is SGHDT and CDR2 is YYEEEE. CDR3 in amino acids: CASSLDRDRGSYEQYF. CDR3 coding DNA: TGTGCCAGCAGCTTGGATCGGGACAGGGGCTCCTACGAGCAGTACTTC.

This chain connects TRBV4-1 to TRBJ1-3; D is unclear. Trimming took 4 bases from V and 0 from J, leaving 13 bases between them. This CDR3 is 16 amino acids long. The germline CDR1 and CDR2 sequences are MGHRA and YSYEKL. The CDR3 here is CASSREGFLSGNTIYF. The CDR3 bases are TGCGCCAGCAGCCGGGAGGGTTTTCTCTCTGGAAACACCATATATTTT.

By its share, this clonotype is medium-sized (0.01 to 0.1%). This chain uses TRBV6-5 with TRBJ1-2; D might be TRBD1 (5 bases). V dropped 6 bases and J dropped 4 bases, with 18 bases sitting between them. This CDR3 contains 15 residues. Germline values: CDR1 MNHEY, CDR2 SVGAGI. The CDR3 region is CASSRGGAQAYGYTF. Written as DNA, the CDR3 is TGTGCCAGCAGCCGGGGCGGCGCACAAGCCTATGGCTACACCTTC.

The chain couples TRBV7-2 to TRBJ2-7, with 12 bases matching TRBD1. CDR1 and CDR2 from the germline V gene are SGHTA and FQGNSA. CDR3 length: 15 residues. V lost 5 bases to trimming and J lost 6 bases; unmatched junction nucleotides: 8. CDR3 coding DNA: TGTGCCAGCAGCAACATGGGACAGGGGGCGCGCGAGCAGTACTTC. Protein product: CASSNMGQGAREQYF.

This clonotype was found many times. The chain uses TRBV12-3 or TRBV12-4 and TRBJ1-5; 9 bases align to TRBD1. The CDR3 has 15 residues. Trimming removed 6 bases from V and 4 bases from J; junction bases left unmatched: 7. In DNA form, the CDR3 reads TGTGCCAGCAGGCTCGGACAGGGGCAAAATCAGCCCCAGCATTTT. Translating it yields CASRLGQGQNQPQHF.

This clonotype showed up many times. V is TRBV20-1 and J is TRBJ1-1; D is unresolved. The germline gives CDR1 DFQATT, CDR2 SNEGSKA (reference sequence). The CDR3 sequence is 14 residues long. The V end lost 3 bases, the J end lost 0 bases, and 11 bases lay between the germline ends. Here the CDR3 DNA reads TGCAGTGCTAGGGCGGAACAGATGAACACTGAAGCTTTCTTT. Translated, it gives CSARAEQMNTEAFF.

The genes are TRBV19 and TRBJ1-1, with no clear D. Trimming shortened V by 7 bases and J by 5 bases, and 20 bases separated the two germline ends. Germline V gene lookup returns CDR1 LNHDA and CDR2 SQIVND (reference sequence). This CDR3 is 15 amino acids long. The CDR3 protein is CASTRPTLGRTEAFF. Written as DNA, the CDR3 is TGTGCCAGTACCAGACCTACTCTGGGGAGGACTGAAGCTTTCTTT. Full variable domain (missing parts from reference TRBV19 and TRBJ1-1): DGGITQSPKYLFRKEGQNVTLSCEQNLNHDAMYWYRQDPGQGLRLIYYSQIVNDFQKGDIAEGYSVSREKKESFPLTVTSAQKNPTAFYLCASTRPTLGRTEAFFGQGTRLTVV.

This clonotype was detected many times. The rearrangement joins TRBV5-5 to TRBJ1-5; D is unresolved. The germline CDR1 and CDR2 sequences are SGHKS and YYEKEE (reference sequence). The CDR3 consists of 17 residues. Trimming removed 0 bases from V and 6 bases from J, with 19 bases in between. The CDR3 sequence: CASSLEGTRVWGQPQHF. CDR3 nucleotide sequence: TGTGCCAGCAGCTTGGAAGGTACTCGGGTTTGGGGTCAGCCCCAGCATTTT. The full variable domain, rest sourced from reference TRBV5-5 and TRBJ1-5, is DAGVTQSPTHLIKTRGQQVTLRCSPISGHKSVSWYQQVLGQGPQFIFQYYEKEERGRGNFPDRFSARQFPNYSSELNVNALLLGDSALYLCASSLEGTRVWGQPQHFGDGTRLSIL.

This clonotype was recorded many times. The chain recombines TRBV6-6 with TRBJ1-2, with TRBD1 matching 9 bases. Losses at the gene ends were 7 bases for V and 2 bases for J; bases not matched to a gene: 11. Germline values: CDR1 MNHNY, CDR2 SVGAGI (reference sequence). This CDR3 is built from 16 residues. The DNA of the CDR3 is TGTGCCAGCAAGGCCAGGACAGGGGTACAAAACTATGGCTACACCTTC. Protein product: CASKARTGVQNYGYTF.

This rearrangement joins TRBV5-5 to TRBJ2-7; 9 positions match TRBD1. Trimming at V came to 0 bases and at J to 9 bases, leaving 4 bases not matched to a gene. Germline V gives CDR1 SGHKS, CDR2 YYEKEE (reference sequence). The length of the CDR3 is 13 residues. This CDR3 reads CASSLDRGRVQYF. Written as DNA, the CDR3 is TGTGCCAGCAGCTTGGACAGGGGGCGGGTGCAGTACTTC.

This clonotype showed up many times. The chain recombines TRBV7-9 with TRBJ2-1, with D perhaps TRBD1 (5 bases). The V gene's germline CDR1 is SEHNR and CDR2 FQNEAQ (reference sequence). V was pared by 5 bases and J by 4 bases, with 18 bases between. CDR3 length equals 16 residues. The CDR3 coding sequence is TGTGCCAGCAGCCGTCGACAGCCAATAGCTTACAATGAGCAGTTCTTC. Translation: CASSRRQPIAYNEQFF.

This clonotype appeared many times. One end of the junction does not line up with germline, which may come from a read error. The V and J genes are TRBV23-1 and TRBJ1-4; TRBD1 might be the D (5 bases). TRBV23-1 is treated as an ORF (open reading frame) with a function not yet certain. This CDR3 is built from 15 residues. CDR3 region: CASSLSRGGNERLFF. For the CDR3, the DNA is TGTGCCAGCAGTCTGTCAAGGGGAGGCAACGAAAGATTATTTTTC.

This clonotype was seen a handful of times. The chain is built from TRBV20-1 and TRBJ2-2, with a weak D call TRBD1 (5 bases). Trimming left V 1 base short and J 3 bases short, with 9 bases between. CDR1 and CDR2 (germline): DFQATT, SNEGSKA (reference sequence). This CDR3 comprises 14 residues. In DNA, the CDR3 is TGCAGTGCTAGAGCCGCAGGGTACACCGGGGAGCTGTTTTTT. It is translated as CSARAAGYTGELFF.

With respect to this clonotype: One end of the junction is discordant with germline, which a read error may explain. This CDR3 is CAGSLGGRYGYTF. DNA for the CDR3: TGTGCCGGCAGCTTAGGAGGCCGCTATGGCTACACCTTC. The gene calls are TRBV13 and TRBJ1-2; no reliable D call. This CDR3 spans 13 amino acids. Germline CDR1 and CDR2: PRHDT and FYEKMQ (reference sequence).